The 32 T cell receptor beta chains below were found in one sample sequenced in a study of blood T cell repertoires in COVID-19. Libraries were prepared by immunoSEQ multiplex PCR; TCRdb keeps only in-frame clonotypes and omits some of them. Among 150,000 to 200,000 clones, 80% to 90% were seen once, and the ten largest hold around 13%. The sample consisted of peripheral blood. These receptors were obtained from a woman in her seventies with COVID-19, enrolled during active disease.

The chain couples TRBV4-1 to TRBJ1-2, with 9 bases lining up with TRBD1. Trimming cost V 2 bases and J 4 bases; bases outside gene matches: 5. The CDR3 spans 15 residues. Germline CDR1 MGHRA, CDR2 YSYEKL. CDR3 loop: CASSQRTGEGYGYTF. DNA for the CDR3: TGCGCCAGCAGCCAACGGACAGGGGAGGGCTATGGCTACACCTTC.

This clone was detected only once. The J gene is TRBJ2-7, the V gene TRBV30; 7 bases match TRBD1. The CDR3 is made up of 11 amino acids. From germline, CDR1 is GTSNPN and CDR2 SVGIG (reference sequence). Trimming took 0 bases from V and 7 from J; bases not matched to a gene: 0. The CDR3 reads CAWSVQGEQYF. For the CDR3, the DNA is TGTGCCTGGAGTGTACAGGGGGAGCAGTACTTC. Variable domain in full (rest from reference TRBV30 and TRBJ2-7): SQTIHQWPATLVQPVGSPLSLECTVEGTSNPNLYWYRQAAGRGLQLLFYSVGIGQISSEVPQNLSASRPQDRQFILSSKKLLLSDSGFYLCAWSVQGEQYFGPGTRLTVT.

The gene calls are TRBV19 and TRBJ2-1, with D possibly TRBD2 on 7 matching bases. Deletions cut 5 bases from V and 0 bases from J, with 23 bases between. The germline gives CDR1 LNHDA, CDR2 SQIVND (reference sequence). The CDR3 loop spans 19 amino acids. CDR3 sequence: CASSFGGGGPLSSYNEQFF. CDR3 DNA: TGTGCCAGTAGTTTTGGGGGAGGGGGACCCTTGAGCTCCTACAATGAGCAGTTCTTC.

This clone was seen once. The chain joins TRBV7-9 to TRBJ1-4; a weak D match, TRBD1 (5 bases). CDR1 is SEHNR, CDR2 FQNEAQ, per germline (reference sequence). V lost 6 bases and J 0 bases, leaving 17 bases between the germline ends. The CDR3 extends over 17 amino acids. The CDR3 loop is CASSRGGERATNEKLFF. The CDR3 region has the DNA TGTGCCAGCAGTCGGGGCGGGGAACGAGCAACTAATGAAAAACTGTTTTTT.

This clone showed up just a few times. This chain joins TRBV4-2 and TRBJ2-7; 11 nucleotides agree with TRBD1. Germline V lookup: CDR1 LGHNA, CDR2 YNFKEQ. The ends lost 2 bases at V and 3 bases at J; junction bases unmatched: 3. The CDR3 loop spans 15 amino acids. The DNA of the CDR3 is TGTGCCAGCAGCCAAATGGGACAGGGGGACTACGAGCAGTACTTC. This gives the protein CASSQMGQGDYEQYF.

The CDR3 bases are TGCGCCAGCAGCTTGCGGACAGGGGCGGGGGAGCAGTACTTC. The encoded protein is CASSLRTGAGEQYF. The rearrangement links TRBV5-1 to TRBJ2-7, with 9 bases fitting TRBD1. Germline V gene data show CDR1 as SGHRS and CDR2 as YFSETQ. The CDR3 loop spans 14 amino acids. Unmatched junction bases numbered 6, after V lost 1 base and J lost 7 bases.

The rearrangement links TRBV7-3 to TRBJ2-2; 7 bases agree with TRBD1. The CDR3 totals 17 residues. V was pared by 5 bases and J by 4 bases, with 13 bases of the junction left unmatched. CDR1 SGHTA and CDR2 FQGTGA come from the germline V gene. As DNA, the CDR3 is TGTGCCAGCAGCCGTAGACGACAGGGTCGAATCACCGGGGAGCTGTTTTTT. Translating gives CASSRRRQGRITGELFF.

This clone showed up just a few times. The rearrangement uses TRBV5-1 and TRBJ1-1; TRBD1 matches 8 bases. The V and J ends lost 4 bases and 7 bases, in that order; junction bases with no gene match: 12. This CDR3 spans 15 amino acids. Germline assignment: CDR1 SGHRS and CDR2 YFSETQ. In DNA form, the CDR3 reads TGCGCCAGCAGCGAAGAGACAGGGGTCGGTTTTGAAGCTTTCTTT. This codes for CASSEETGVGFEAFF.

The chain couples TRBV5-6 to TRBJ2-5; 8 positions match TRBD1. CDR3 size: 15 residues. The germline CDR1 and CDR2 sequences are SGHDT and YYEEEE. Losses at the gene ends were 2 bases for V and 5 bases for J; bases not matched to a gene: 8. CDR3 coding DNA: TGTGCCAGCAGCTTACCAGGACAGGGAAAGGAGACCCAGTACTTC. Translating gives CASSLPGQGKETQYF.

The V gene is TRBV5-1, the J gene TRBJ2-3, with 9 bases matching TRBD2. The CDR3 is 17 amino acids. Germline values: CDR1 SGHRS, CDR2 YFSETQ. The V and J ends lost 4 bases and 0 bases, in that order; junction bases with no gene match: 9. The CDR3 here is CASSPSPSGISTDTQYF. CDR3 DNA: TGCGCCAGCAGCCCTTCGCCTAGCGGGATTAGCACAGATACGCAGTATTTT.

The CDR3 sequence is CATSNDRGFEAFF. CDR3 coding DNA: TGTGCCACCTCCAACGACAGGGGGTTTGAAGCTTTCTTT. The V call is TRBV15, the J call TRBJ1-1; TRBD1 aligns across 9 bases. The V gene's germline CDR1 is LNHNV and CDR2 YYDKDF (reference sequence). V was clipped by 8 bases and J by 7 bases; unmatched bases: 8. The CDR3 length is 13 residues.

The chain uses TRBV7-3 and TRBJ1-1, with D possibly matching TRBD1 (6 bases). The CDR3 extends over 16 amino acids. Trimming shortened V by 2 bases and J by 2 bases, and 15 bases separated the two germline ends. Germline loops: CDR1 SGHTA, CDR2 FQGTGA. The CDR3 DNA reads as TGTGCCAGCAGCTTAGTCTGGGGGCGATACAACACTGAAGCTTTCTTT. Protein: CASSLVWGRYNTEAFF.

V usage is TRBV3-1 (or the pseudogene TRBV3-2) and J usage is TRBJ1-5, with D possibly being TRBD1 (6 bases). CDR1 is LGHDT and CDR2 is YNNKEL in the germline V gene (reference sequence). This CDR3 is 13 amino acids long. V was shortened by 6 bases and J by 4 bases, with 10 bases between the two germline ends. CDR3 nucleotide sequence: TGTGCCAGCAGTAACAGGGCGAATCAGCCCCAGCATTTT. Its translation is CASSNRANQPQHF.

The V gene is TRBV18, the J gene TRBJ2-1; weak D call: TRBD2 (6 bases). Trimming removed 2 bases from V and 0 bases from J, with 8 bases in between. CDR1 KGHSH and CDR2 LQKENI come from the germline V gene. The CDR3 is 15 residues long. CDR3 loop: CASSPGLPSYNEQFF. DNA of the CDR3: TGTGCCAGCTCACCAGGACTACCCTCCTACAATGAGCAGTTCTTC.

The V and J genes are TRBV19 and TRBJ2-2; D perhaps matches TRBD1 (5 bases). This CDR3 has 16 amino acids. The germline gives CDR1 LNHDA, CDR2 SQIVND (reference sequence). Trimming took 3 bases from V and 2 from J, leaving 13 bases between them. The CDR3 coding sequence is TGTGCCAGTAGTATCGGTTACAGGATCAACACCGGGGAGCTGTTTTTT. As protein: CASSIGYRINTGELFF.

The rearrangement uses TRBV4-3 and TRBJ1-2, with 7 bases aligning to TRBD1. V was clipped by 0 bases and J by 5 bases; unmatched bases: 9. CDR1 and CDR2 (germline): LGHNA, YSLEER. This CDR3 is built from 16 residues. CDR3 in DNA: TGCGCCAGCAGCCAAGATCACACAGGGGCTGGGTATGGCTACACCTTC. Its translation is CASSQDHTGAGYGYTF.

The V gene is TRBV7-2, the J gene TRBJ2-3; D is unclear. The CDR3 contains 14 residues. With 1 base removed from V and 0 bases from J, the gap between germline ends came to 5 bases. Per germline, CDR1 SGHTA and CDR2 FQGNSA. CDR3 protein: CASSLDGSTDTQYF. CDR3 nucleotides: TGTGCCAGCAGCTTAGACGGGAGCACAGATACGCAGTATTTT.

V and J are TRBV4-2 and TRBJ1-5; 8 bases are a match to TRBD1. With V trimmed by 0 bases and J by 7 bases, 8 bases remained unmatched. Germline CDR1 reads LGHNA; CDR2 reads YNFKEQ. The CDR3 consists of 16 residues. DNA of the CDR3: TGTGCCAGCAGCCAAGATCTAGGACAGGGCTGGCAGCCCCAGCATTTT. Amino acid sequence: CASSQDLGQGWQPQHF.

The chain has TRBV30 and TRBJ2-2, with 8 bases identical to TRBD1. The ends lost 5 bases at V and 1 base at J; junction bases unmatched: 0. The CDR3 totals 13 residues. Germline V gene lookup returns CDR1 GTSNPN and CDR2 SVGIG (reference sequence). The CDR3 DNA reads TGTGCCTGGGGACAGGGGAACACCGGGGAGCTGTTTTTT. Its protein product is CAWGQGNTGELFF.

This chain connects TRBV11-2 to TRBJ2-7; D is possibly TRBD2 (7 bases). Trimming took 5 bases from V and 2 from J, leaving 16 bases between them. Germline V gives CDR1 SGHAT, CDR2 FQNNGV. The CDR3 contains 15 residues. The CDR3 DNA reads TGTGCCAGCAGCCCCGTCCGCGGGGGCCCCTACGAGCAGTACTTC. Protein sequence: CASSPVRGGPYEQYF.

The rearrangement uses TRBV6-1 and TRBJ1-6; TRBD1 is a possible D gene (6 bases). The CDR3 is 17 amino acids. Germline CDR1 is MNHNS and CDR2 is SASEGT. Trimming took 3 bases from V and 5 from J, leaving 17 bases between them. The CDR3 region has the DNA TGTGCCAGCAGTGATTTACAGGGACCCTCGGATAATTCACCCCTCCACTTT. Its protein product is CASSDLQGPSDNSPLHF.

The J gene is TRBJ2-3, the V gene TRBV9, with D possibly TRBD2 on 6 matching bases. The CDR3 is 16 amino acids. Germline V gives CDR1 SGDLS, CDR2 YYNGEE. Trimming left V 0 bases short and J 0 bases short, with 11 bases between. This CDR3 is CASSVGAGTSTDTQYF. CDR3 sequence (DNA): TGTGCCAGCAGCGTAGGGGCAGGGACTAGCACAGATACGCAGTATTTT. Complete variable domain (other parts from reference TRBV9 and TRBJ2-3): DSGVTQTPKHLITATGQRVTLRCSPRSGDLSVYWYQQSLDQGLQFLIQYYNGEERAKGNILERFSAQQFPDLHSELNLSSLELGDSALYFCASSVGAGTSTDTQYFGPGTRLTVL.

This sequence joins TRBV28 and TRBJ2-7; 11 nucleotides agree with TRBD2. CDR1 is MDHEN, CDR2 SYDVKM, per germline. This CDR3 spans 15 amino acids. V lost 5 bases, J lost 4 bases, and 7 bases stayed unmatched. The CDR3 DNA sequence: TGTGCCAGCAGTCCGTCGGGACTAGCGGATTACGAGCAGTACTTC. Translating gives CASSPSGLADYEQYF.

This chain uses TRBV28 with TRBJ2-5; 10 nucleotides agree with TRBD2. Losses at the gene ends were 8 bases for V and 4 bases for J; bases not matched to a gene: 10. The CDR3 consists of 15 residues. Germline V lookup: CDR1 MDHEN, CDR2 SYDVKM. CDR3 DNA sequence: TGTGCCAGCGGATCCCTAGCGGGAGAGGGAGAGACCCAGTACTTC. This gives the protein CASGSLAGEGETQYF.

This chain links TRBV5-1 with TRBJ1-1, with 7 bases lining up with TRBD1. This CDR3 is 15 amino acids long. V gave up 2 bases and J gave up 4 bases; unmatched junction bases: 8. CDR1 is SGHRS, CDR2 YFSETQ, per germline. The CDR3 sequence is CASSLPGQSVTEAFF. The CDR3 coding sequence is TGCGCCAGCAGCTTACCGGGACAGTCAGTCACTGAAGCTTTCTTT.

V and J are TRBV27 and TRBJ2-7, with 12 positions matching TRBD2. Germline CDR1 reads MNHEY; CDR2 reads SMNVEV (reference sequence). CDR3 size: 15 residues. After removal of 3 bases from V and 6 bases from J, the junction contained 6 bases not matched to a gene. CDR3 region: CASSFYTSGGREQYF. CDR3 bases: TGTGCCAGCAGTTTCTACACTAGCGGGGGGCGCGAGCAGTACTTC.

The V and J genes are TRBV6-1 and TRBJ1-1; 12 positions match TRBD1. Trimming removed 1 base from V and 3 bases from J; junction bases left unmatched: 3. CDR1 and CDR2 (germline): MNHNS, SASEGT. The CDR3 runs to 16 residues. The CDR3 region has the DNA TGTGCCAGCAGTGAAGGGGGGACAGGGGGCTACACTGAAGCTTTCTTT. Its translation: CASSEGGTGGYTEAFF.

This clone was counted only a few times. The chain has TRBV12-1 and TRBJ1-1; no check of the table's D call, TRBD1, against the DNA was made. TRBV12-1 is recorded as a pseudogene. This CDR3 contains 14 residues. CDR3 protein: CASSSTGGNTEAFF. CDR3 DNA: TGTGCCAGCAGCTCGACAGGGGGGAACACTGAAGCTTTCTTT.

In DNA form, the CDR3 reads TGTGCCAGCAGCTTGGTTGCGGGAGTCCCCCTTGTCTCCTACAATGAGCAGTTCTTC. Its translation: CASSLVAGVPLVSYNEQFF. The chain employs TRBV5-8 and TRBJ2-1; TRBD2 agrees at 7 bases. V lost 0 bases to trimming and J lost 0 bases; unmatched junction nucleotides: 12. Per germline, CDR1 SGHTS and CDR2 YDEGEE. This CDR3 is 19 amino acids long.

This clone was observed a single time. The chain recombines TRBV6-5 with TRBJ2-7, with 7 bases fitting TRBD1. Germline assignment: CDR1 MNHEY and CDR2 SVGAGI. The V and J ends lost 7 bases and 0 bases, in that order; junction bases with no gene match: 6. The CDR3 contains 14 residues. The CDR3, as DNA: TGTGCCAGCAACACGGCAGGGGGCTCCTACGAGCAGTACTTC. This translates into CASNTAGGSYEQYF.

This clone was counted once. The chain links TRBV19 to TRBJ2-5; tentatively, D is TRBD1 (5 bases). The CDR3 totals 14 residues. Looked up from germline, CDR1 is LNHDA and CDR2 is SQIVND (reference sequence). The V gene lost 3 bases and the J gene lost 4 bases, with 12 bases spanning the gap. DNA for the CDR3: TGTGCCAGTAGTATGACCTGGACAACAGAGACCCAGTACTTC. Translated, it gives CASSMTWTTETQYF.

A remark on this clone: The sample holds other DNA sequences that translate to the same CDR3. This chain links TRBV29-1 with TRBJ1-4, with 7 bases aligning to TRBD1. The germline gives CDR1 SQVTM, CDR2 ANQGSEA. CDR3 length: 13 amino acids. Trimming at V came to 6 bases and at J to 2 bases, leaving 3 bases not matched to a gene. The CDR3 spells CSVRQGTNEKLFF. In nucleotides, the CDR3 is TGCAGCGTCCGACAGGGTACTAATGAAAAACTGTTTTTT.